This TCR beta chain comes out of a study of blood T cells in healthy people across ages. Then a second PCR, running about 6 to 12 cycles, was carried out with a sample-barcoded 5' primer and a J-beta primer mix. No fewer than 2.5 million CDR3-containing paired-end reads came from each sample. From the 5' RACE reads, TCRdb called clonotypes with MiXCR, one entry per CDR3 protein. The sample shows approximately 730,000 distinct CDR3 sequences, 40% to 65% of them seen only once. The individuals who served as donors were healthy Caucasians living in Russia, aged about 6 to 100. Germline assignment: CDR1 LGHDT and CDR2 YNNKEL (reference sequence). This CDR3 region has 15 residues. The germline V and J ends were trimmed by 5 bases and 7 bases, with 17 bases remaining between them. As concerns this clonotype: Its matching antigen is unknown.

Study-level results: Underestimates were what the diversity estimates from one million T cells were considered to be. Age showed a roughly linear inverse relationship with TCR beta diversity per million T cells.

This chain links TRBV3-1 with TRBJ1-4, with a weak D call TRBD1 (6 bases). This clonotype originated in an older man in good health. Sequencing input: blood. In DNA, the CDR3 is TGTGCCAGCAGCGGAGGGGGAGGGAGCTTTGAAAAACTGTTTTTT. This codes for CASSGGGGSFEKLFF.